This T cell receptor beta chain was documented in a study of T cells in women clearing cervical HPV infection. CDR1 is LNHDA, CDR2 SQIVND, per germline (reference sequence). The CDR3 length is 14 residues. V gave up 5 bases and J gave up 4 bases, with 11 bases separating them. MY09/MY11 PCR detected cervical HPV DNA; dot-blot assigned genotypes. Details on this clone: The read halts 3 residues ahead of the CDR3 end, with the missing end drawn from the germline J gene.

Assay used: immunoSEQ multiplex PCR; TCRdb lists only in-frame clones, some missing. The sample table sets out 40,000 or so clones. The clonotype was recovered from a woman aged 18-69 years with a cervical HPV16 infection that either progressed to CIN3+ or cleared (not recorded which). The chain recombines TRBV19 with TRBJ2-2; TRBD2 is a possible D gene (6 bases). Sequenced sample: blood buffy coat. Incomplete CDR3 DNA: TGTGCCAGTAGTCCAGTTAGCGGCACCGGGGAG. Its translation is CASSPVSGTGE. The whole CDR3 protein is CASSPVSGTGELFF.